Sequencing of this TCR beta chain was carried out in a study of T cell responses to AZD1222 COVID-19 vaccine. The assay was immunoSEQ multiplex PCR, and TCRdb's table has in-frame clones only and misses some. The sample contains about 100,000 clones, 87% of which appear only once. The source is an adult in good health. This material consisted of peripheral blood, taken on day 0 of MenACWY control vaccination.

CDR3 nucleotides: TGTGCCAGCAGCGTGGGGAGGGGGACCTTAGATGGCTACACCTTC. Amino acids: CASSVGRGTLDGYTF. V and J are TRBV9 and TRBJ1-2, with D perhaps TRBD1 (6 bases). This CDR3 region has 15 residues. Trimming took off 2 bases at V and 6 bases at J, with 17 bases between the two ends. The germline V gene has CDR1 SGDLS and CDR2 YYNGEE.